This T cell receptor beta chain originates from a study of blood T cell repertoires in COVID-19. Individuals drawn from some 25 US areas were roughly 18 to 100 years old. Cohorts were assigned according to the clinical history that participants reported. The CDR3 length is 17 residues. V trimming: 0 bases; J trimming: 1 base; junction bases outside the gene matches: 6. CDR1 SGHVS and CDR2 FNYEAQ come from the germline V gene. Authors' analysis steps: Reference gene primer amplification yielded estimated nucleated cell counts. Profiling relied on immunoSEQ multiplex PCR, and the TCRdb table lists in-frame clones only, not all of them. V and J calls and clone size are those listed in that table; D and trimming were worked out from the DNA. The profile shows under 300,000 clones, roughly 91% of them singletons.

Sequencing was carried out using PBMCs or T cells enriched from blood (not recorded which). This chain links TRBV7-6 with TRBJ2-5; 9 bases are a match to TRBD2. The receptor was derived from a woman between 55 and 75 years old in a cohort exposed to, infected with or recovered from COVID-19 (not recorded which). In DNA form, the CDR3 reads TGTGCCAGCAGCTTAGCGGCGTCTAGCGGGATCCAAGAGACCCAGTACTTC. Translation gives CASSLAASSGIQETQYF.